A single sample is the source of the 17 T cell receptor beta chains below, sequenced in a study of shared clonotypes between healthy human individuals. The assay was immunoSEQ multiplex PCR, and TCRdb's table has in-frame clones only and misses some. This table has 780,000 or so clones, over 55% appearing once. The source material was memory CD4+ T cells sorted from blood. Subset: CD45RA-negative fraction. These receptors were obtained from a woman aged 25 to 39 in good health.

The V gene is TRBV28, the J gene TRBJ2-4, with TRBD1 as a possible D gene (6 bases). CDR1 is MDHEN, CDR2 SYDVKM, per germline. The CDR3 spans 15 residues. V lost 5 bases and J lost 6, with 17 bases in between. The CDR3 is CASSRNRVSANIQYF. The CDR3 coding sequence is TGTGCCAGCAGTCGAAACAGGGTTTCCGCAAACATTCAGTACTTC.

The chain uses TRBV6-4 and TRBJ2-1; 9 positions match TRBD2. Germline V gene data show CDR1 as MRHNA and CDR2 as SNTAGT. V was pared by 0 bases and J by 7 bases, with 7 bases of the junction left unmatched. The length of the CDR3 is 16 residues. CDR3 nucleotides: TGTGCCAGCAGTGACTCTGCGGGAGGGCCTATTAATGAGCAGTTCTTC. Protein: CASSDSAGGPINEQFF.

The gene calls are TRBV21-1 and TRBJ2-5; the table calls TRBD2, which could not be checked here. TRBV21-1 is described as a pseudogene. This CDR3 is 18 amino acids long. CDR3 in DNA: TGTGCCAGCAGCAAAGCGCTAAGGCTAGCGGTCCCCCAAGAGACCCAGTACTTC. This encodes CASSKALRLAVPQETQYF.

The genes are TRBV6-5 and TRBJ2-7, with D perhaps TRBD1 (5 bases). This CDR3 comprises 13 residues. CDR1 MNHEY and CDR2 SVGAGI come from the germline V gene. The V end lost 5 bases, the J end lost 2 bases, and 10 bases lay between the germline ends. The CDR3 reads CASSPGITYEQYF. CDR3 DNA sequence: TGTGCCAGCAGTCCAGGGATAACCTACGAGCAGTACTTC.

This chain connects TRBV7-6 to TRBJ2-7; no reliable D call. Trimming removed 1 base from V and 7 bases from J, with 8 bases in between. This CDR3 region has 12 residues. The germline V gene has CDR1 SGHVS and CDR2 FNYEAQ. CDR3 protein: CASSLGEGEQYF. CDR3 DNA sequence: TGTGCCAGCAGCTTAGGCGAAGGGGAGCAGTACTTC.

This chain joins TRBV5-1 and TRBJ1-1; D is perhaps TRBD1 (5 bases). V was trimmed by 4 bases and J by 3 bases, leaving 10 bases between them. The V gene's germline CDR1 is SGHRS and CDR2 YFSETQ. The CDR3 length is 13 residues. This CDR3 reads CASSQGEYTEAFF. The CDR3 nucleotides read TGCGCCAGCAGCCAAGGGGAGTACACTGAAGCTTTCTTT.

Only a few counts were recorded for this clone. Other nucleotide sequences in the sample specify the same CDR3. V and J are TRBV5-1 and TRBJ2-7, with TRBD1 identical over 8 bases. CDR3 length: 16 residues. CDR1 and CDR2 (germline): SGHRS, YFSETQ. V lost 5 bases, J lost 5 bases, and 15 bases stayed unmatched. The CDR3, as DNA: TGCGCCAGCAGTCCAGGAATGTTGGACAGGGCAAACGAGCAGTACTTC. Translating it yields CASSPGMLDRANEQYF.

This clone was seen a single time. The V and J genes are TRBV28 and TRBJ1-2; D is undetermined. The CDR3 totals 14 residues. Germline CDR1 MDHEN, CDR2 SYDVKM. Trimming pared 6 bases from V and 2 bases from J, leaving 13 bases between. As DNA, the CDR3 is TGTGCCAGCAGCTTAGATCCGGACAACTATGGCTACACCTTC. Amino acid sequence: CASSLDPDNYGYTF.

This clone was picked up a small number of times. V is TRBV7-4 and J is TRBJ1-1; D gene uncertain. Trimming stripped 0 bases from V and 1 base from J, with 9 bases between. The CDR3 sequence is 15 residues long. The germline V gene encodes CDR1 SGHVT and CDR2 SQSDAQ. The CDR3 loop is CASSLAMVANTEAFF. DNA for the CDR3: TGTGCCAGCAGCTTAGCGATGGTTGCGAACACTGAAGCTTTCTTT.

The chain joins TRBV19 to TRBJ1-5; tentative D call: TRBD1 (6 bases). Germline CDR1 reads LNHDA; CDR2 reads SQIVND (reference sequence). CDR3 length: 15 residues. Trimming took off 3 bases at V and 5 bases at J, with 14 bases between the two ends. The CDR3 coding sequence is TGTGCCAGTAGTATCCGCCGGGGGGCGGATCAGCCCCAGCATTTT. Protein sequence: CASSIRRGADQPQHF.

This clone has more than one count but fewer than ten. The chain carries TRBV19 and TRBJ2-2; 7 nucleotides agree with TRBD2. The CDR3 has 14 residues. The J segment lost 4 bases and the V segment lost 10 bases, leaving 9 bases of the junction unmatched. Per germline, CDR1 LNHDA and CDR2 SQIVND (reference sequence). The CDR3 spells CANLHRLATGELFF. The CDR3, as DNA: TGTGCCAACTTACACCGACTAGCCACCGGGGAGCTGTTTTTT.

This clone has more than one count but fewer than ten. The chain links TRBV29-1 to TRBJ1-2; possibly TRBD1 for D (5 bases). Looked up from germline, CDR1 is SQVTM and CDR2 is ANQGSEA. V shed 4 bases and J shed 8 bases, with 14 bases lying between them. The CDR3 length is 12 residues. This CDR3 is CSVGEGAYGYTF. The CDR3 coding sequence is TGCAGCGTTGGAGAAGGGGCTTACGGCTACACCTTC. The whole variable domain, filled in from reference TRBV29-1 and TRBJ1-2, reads SAVISQKPSRDICQRGTSLTIQCQVDSQVTMMFWYRQQPGQSLTLIATANQGSEATYESGFVIDKFPISRPNLTFSTLTVSNMSPEDSSIYLCSVGEGAYGYTFGSGTRLTVV.

CDR3 nucleotides: TGTGCCAGTAGTATTCGGGGGAGGACTGAAGCTTTCTTT. Protein: CASSIRGRTEAFF. The rearrangement uses TRBV19 and TRBJ1-1, with TRBD1 as a possible D gene (5 bases). Germline CDR1 reads LNHDA; CDR2 reads SQIVND (reference sequence). Trimming took 3 bases from V and 5 from J, leaving 10 bases between them. This CDR3 contains 13 residues.

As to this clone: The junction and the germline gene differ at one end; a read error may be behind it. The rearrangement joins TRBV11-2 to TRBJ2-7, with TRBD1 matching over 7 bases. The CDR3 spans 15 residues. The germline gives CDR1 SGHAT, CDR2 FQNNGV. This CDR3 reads CASSLVTGFSYEQYF. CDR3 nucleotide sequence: TGTGCCAGCAGTTTAGTGACAGGGTTTTCCTACGAGCAGTACTTC.

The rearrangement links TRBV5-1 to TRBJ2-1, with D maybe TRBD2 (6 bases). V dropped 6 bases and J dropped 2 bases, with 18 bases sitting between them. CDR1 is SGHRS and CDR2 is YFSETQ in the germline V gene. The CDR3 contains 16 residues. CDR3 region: CASNIHPAGTYNEQFF. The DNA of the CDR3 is TGCGCCAGCAACATCCACCCAGCGGGTACCTACAATGAGCAGTTCTTC.

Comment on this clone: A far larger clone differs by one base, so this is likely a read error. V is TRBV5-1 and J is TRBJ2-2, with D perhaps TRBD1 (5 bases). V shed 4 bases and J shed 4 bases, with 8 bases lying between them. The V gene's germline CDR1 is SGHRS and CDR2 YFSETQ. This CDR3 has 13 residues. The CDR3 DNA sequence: TGCGCCAGCAGCCTGACAGTCACCGGGGAGCTGTTTTTT. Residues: CASSLTVTGELFF.

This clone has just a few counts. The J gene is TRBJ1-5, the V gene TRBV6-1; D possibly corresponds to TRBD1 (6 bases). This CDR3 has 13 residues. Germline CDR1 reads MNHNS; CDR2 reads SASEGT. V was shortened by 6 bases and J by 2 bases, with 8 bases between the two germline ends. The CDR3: CASRRQGNQPQHF. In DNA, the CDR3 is TGTGCCAGCAGGAGACAGGGCAATCAGCCCCAGCATTTT.